Listed below are T cell receptor beta chains from one sample, sequenced in a study of blood T cell repertoires in COVID-19. Produced via immunoSEQ multiplex PCR; TCRdb's table is partial and in-frame only. The repertoire holds 50,000 to 75,000 clones, with under 80% as singletons. Sequencing was performed on peripheral blood. These receptors came from a man aged 55 to 69 with acute or convalescent COVID-19. Each CDR3 is given without its conserved first and last residue. The order of the fields is J gene, V gene, CDR3 protein.

TRBJ2-3	TRBV10-3	AISLSGRRYTQY
TRBJ2-2	TRBV6-7	ASSYAELRHRGAV
TRBJ2-1	TRBV3-1/TRBV3-2	ASSQDPRYYNEQF
TRBJ2-3	TRBV13	ASSSTAADTQY
TRBJ2-7	TRBV5-1	ASSSQGSYEQY
TRBJ2-1	TRBV19	ASSIGAGYNEQF
TRBJ2-3	TRBV28	ASSLIPGLGSTDTQY
TRBJ1-5	TRBV19	ASSIGNPNQPQH
TRBJ2-1	TRBV11-3	ASSQTSGHNEQF
TRBJ2-7	TRBV7-8	ASSLAGASGGYEQY
TRBJ2-5	TRBV7-2	ASRNTGTGTQY
TRBJ1-3	TRBV6-5	ASSTGSSGNTIY
TRBJ1-5	TRBV29-1	SVAQGGNQPQH
TRBJ1-3	TRBV29-1	SVVQGAGNTIY
TRBJ2-7	TRBV9	ARGAGGCYEQY
TRBJ1-5	TRBV7-2	ASSLVGRNNQPQH
TRBJ2-6	TRBV4-1	ASTGWGTDRSGANVLT
TRBJ2-1	TRBV20-1	SARVAPEQF